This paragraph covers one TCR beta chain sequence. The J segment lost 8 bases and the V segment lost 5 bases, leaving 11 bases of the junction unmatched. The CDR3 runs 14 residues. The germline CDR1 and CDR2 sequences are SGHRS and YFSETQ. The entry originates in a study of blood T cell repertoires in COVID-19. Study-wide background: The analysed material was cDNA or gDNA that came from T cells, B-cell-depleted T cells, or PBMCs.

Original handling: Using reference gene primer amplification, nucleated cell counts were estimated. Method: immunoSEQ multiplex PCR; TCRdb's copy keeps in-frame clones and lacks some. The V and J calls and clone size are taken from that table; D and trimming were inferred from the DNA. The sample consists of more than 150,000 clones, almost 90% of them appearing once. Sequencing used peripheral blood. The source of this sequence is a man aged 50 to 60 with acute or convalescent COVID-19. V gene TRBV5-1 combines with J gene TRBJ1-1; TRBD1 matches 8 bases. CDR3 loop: CASRRRQGTVEAFF. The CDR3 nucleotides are TGCGCCAGCAGGCGACGACAGGGGACAGTAGAAGCTTTCTTT.